This TCR beta chain was captured by sequencing in a study of CD8 T cells in ankylosing spondylitis. Germline trimming cut 6 bases from V and 2 bases from J; bases unmatched to any gene: 5. In germline, CDR1 is WSHSY, CDR2 SAAADI. The CDR3 contains 15 residues. General study points: Matched synovial fluid from ankylosing spondylitis patients was reported to be enriched for disease-linked clones.

This clonotype was counted at least ten times. Its specificity is not known. The authors made TCR beta libraries by quantitative 5'-RACE with molecular barcodes. MiXCR, applied by TCRdb to the 5' RACE reads, yields one record per CDR3 protein. In the table there are 100,000 to 150,000 distinct CDR3 sequences, around 7% of which are singletons. This receptor was taken from a male donor with ankylosing spondylitis or in good health (not recorded which). The J gene is TRBJ1-3, the V gene TRBV10-2, with TRBD1 matching over 9 bases. Sequences were obtained from blood, either unsorted or a sorted T cell fraction (not recorded which). The CDR3: CASRTGGLAGNTIYF. In nucleotides, the CDR3 is TGCGCCAGCAGGACAGGGGGTTTAGCTGGAAACACCATATATTTT.